Presented here are 19 T cell receptor beta chains from one specimen sequenced in a study of beta chain features in type 1 diabetes. TCRB transcripts that were expressed got sequenced, as all of the isolated RNA had been reverse transcribed. Measured with immunoSEQ multiplex PCR; TCRdb has only the in-frame clones, and not every one. The sample lists 400,000 to 600,000 clones; around 30% were seen once. Sequenced sample: naive CD4+ T cells from blood. The receptors come from a young man in good health.

V gene TRBV28 combines with J gene TRBJ2-7, with 9 bases lining up with TRBD2. V lost 5 bases and J lost 2; bases outside the gene matches: 7. The CDR3 spans 15 residues. Germline CDR1 and CDR2: MDHEN and SYDVKM. CDR3: CASSPRTSAAYEQYF. The CDR3 bases are TGTGCCAGCAGTCCACGGACTAGCGCGGCCTACGAGCAGTACTTC.

The rearrangement joins TRBV2 to TRBJ2-1; TRBD1 is a possible D gene (6 bases). CDR1 and CDR2 (germline): SNHLY, FYNNEI. Trimming took off 1 base at V and 4 bases at J, with 11 bases between the two ends. The CDR3 totals 15 residues. CDR3 loop: CASSEDREPYNEQFF. Written as DNA, the CDR3 is TGTGCCAGCAGTGAAGACAGGGAACCTTACAATGAGCAGTTCTTC.

The chain employs TRBV30 and TRBJ2-3; 10 bases agree with TRBD2. V lost 2 bases and J lost 0; bases outside the gene matches: 8. CDR3 length: 17 amino acids. CDR1 is GTSNPN and CDR2 is SVGIG in the germline V gene (reference sequence). DNA for the CDR3: TGTGCCTGGAGTTCCACAACTAGCGGGATCAGCACAGATACGCAGTATTTT. The encoded protein is CAWSSTTSGISTDTQYF.

The V call is TRBV30, the J call TRBJ1-1; TRBD1 might be the D (6 bases). Germline V lookup: CDR1 GTSNPN, CDR2 SVGIG (reference sequence). V lost 0 bases to trimming and J lost 3 bases, with 14 bases between them. This CDR3 is 15 amino acids long. Here the CDR3 reads CAWSVPVWGHTEAFF. The CDR3 DNA reads as TGTGCCTGGAGTGTACCTGTTTGGGGGCACACTGAAGCTTTCTTT.

This clone has more than one count but fewer than ten. The V call is TRBV29-1, the J call TRBJ2-7; 13 bases fit TRBD2. Germline CDR1 and CDR2: SQVTM and ANQGSEA. Germline trimming cut 5 bases from V and 6 bases from J; bases unmatched to any gene: 7. CDR3 length equals 14 residues. The CDR3 here is CSVRTSGSRGEQYF. CDR3 nucleotide sequence: TGCAGCGTTAGGACTAGCGGGAGTAGGGGCGAGCAGTACTTC.

V gene TRBV30 combines with J gene TRBJ1-1; D is unresolved. With 0 bases removed from V and 8 bases from J, the gap between germline ends came to 16 bases. From germline, CDR1 is GTSNPN and CDR2 SVGIG (reference sequence). This CDR3 spans 14 amino acids. The CDR3 sequence is CAWSVPGVWVEAFF. Written as DNA, the CDR3 is TGTGCCTGGAGTGTACCCGGGGTTTGGGTGGAAGCTTTCTTT.

The V call is TRBV11-2, the J call TRBJ2-5; D might be TRBD2 (5 bases). Per the germline V gene, CDR1 is SGHAT and CDR2 is FQNNGV. The CDR3 spans 14 residues. V was trimmed by 5 bases and J by 10 bases, leaving 20 bases between them. CDR3 coding DNA: TGTGCCAGCAGCCCCCAGCGGACCCACGGGGACCAGTACTTC. Encoded protein: CASSPQRTHGDQYF.

J is TRBJ2-1 and V is TRBV7-2; no firm D call. The V and J ends lost 5 bases and 15 bases respectively, with 17 bases between them. This CDR3 contains 12 residues. Germline V lookup: CDR1 SGHTA, CDR2 FQGNSA. CDR3 bases: TGTGCCAGCAGCCTAGATCAATCCGGACCGTTCTTC. Translating it yields CASSLDQSGPFF.

This rearrangement joins TRBV28 to TRBJ1-2, with D perhaps TRBD1 (5 bases). This CDR3 spans 13 amino acids. V lost 6 bases to trimming and J lost 4 bases, with 12 bases between them. Germline assignment: CDR1 MDHEN and CDR2 SYDVKM. The CDR3 DNA follows: TGTGCCAGCAGGTTGGGACCTCTCTATGGCTACACCTTC. Translated: CASRLGPLYGYTF.

The table lists this clone with a few counts. The rearrangement joins TRBV11-2 to TRBJ2-3, with TRBD2 identical over 8 bases. CDR3 length equals 16 residues. Germline V lookup: CDR1 SGHAT, CDR2 FQNNGV. Trimming cost V 3 bases and J 1 base; bases outside gene matches: 6. The CDR3 is CASSFGLAPGTDTQYF. The CDR3 nucleotides read TGTGCCAGCAGCTTCGGACTAGCTCCAGGCACAGATACGCAGTATTTT.

This clone came up a few times. This chain joins TRBV7-6 and TRBJ2-7, with a possible D match to TRBD2 (6 bases). There are 15 residues in the CDR3. The V and J ends lost 2 bases and 0 bases respectively, with 11 bases between them. In germline, CDR1 is SGHVS, CDR2 FNYEAQ. CDR3 amino acids: CASSLQDGSSYEQYF. In DNA form, the CDR3 reads TGTGCCAGCAGCTTACAGGACGGGAGCTCCTACGAGCAGTACTTC.

This clone was detected only once. V is TRBV4-2 and J is TRBJ2-7; D not certain. Trimming removed 0 bases from V and 7 bases from J, with 13 bases in between. This CDR3 is built from 14 residues. Germline lookup yields CDR1 LGHNA and CDR2 YNFKEQ. The CDR3 sequence is CASSQDWKGREQYF. The CDR3 nucleotides are TGTGCCAGCAGCCAAGATTGGAAAGGGCGGGAGCAGTACTTC.

This clone was seen more than once but under ten times. The chain combines TRBV6-5 with TRBJ1-1, with D unclear. The germline CDR1 and CDR2 sequences are MNHEY and SVGAGI. Trimming cost V 6 bases and J 3 bases, with 8 bases left between them. The CDR3 has 12 residues. CDR3 region: CASRASYTEAFF. CDR3 coding DNA: TGTGCCAGCAGAGCATCGTACACTGAAGCTTTCTTT.

This clone was counted once. The chain couples TRBV14 to TRBJ1-1; 7 bases are a match to TRBD1. This CDR3 has 13 residues. V lost 1 base, J lost 5 bases, and 1 base stayed unmatched. CDR1 SGHDN and CDR2 FVKESK come from the germline V gene. The CDR3 sequence is CASSQGRGTEAFF. Here the CDR3 DNA reads TGTGCCAGCAGCCAAGGCAGGGGGACTGAAGCTTTCTTT. Using reference TRBV14 and TRBJ1-1 for the parts outside the CDR3, the full variable domain is EAGVTQFPSHSVIEKGQTVTLRCDPISGHDNLYWYRRVMGKEIKFLLHFVKESKQDESGMPNNRFLAERTGGTYSTLKVQPAELEDSGVYFCASSQGRGTEAFFGQGTRLTVV.

The CDR3 coding sequence is TGTGCCAGCAGTACTAGCGGGACCTACAATGAGCAGTTCTTC. Protein product: CASSTSGTYNEQFF. V and J are TRBV25-1 and TRBJ2-1; 10 bases are shared with TRBD2. The CDR3 spans 14 residues. After removal of 5 bases from V and 2 bases from J, the junction contained 0 bases not matched to a gene. Germline V gene sequence: CDR1 MGHDK, CDR2 SYGVNS. Variable domain in full (rest from reference TRBV25-1 and TRBJ2-1): EADIYQTPRYLVIGTGKKITLECSQTMGHDKMYWYQQDPGMELHLIHYSYGVNSTEKGDLSSESTVSRIRTEHFPLTLESARPSHTSQYLCASSTSGTYNEQFFGPGTRLTVL.

Only a few counts were recorded for this clone. The V and J genes are TRBV11-1 and TRBJ2-1; D not certain. CDR1 is SGHAT and CDR2 is FQDESV in the germline V gene (reference sequence). The V and J ends lost 4 bases and 9 bases respectively, with 13 bases between them. The CDR3 is 13 residues long. This chain's CDR3 is CASSYGVAGEQFF. Written as DNA, the CDR3 is TGTGCCAGCAGCTACGGAGTAGCCGGTGAGCAGTTCTTC.

The chain uses TRBV7-2 and TRBJ2-5, with a weak D call TRBD1 (7 bases). There are 15 residues in the CDR3. V lost 7 bases to trimming and J lost 4 bases, with 19 bases between them. Germline assignment: CDR1 SGHTA and CDR2 FQGNSA. CDR3 region: CASTRGLSGLETQYF. CDR3 sequence (DNA): TGTGCCAGCACAAGGGGGCTGAGCGGGCTAGAGACCCAGTACTTC.

The V call is TRBV29-1, the J call TRBJ2-5; tentatively, D is TRBD1 or TRBD2 (5 bases each). V lost 3 bases and J 4 bases, leaving 12 bases between the germline ends. The germline V gene encodes CDR1 SQVTM and CDR2 ANQGSEA. The CDR3 is 13 residues long. Here the CDR3 DNA reads TGCAGCGTTGACCCGGGACGGGCAGAGACCCAGTACTTC. Translated: CSVDPGRAETQYF.

This rearrangement joins TRBV7-9 to TRBJ2-3; a weak D match, TRBD2 (6 bases). This CDR3 is 14 amino acids long. Germline CDR1 and CDR2: SEHNR and FQNEAQ (reference sequence). The germline V and J ends were trimmed by 4 bases and 2 bases, with 10 bases remaining between them. The CDR3 protein is CASSSGLYTDTQYF. The CDR3 DNA sequence: TGTGCCAGCAGCTCGGGACTGTACACAGATACGCAGTATTTT.